Listed below are T cell receptor beta chains from one sample, sequenced in a study of prognosis after radiotherapy for stage I lung cancer. From the multiplex PCR reads, TCRdb called clonotypes with MiXCR, one entry per CDR3 protein. The sample records over 20,000 distinct CDR3 sequences, approximately 39% being singletons. The sample in question was PBMCs, obtained before or after stereotactic body radiation therapy (not recorded which). These receptors originate from a donor of 50 years or more with non-small cell lung cancer. CDR3s include the opening cysteine and the closing phenylalanine or tryptophan. The order of the fields is J gene, clone size, D gene, V gene, CDR3 DNA, CDR3 protein. D genes are given only for firm matches. Only part of the rows carry a size: once, few, many, or a class if the clone is expanded.

j_gene: TRBJ1-1; abundance: many; d_gene: NA; v_gene: TRBV28; CDR3nt: TGTGCCAGCAGTTTAAACCCGACAGGCGCCCCGGAGGCTTTCTTT; CDR3aa: CASSLNPTGAPEAFF
j_gene: TRBJ2-1; abundance: many; d_gene: TRBD2; v_gene: TRBV29-1; CDR3nt: TGCAGCGTTGAGGGACTAGCGGGAGTAAATGAGCAGTTCTTC; CDR3aa: CSVEGLAGVNEQFF
j_gene: TRBJ1-2; abundance: NA; d_gene: TRBD1; v_gene: TRBV5-1; CDR3nt: TGCGCCAGCATCCCCGGGACAGGTGAGGCAAGGTACCATGGCTACACCTTC; CDR3aa: CASIPGTGEARYHGYTF
j_gene: TRBJ2-3; abundance: NA; d_gene: TRBD2; v_gene: TRBV4-1; CDR3nt: TGCGCCAGCAGCCCGACTAGCGGGAGACAAATCACAGATACGCAGTATTTT; CDR3aa: CASSPTSGRQITDTQYF
j_gene: TRBJ2-7; abundance: once; d_gene: NA; v_gene: TRBV28; CDR3nt: TGTGCCAGCAGTTTTTTAAATCACGAGCAGTACTTC; CDR3aa: CASSFLNHEQYF
j_gene: TRBJ2-7; abundance: many; d_gene: TRBD2; v_gene: TRBV5-1; CDR3nt: TGCGCCAGCAGCTTGTTTGGCGGGAGATCTGACGAGCAGTACTTC; CDR3aa: CASSLFGGRSDEQYF
j_gene: TRBJ2-1; abundance: many; d_gene: TRBD2; v_gene: TRBV5-1; CDR3nt: TGCGCCACCGGACTAGCGGGTGCCAATGAGCAGTTCTTC; CDR3aa: CATGLAGANEQFF
j_gene: TRBJ2-1; abundance: few; d_gene: NA; v_gene: TRBV12-3/TRBV12-4; CDR3nt: TGTGCCAGCAGTTTCAACGACAATGAGCAGTTCTTC; CDR3aa: CASSFNDNEQFF
j_gene: TRBJ2-7; abundance: many; d_gene: TRBD2; v_gene: TRBV13; CDR3nt: TGTGCCAGCAGCTTTAGCGGGGCTCTTCACGAGCAGTACTTC; CDR3aa: CASSFSGALHEQYF
j_gene: TRBJ1-6; abundance: many; d_gene: NA; v_gene: TRBV27; CDR3nt: TGTGCCAGCAGTCCCTATGTAGGGACTGGGAATTCACCCCTCCACTTT; CDR3aa: CASSPYVGTGNSPLHF
j_gene: TRBJ2-1; abundance: few; d_gene: TRBD2; v_gene: TRBV28; CDR3nt: TGTGTCAGTAGTCCTAGCGGTACCCGCGGTGAGCAGTTCTTC; CDR3aa: CVSSPSGTRGEQFF
j_gene: TRBJ2-2; abundance: many; d_gene: TRBD1; v_gene: TRBV12-3/TRBV12-4; CDR3nt: TGTGCCAGCACCAGGGGACAGGGATACACCGGGGAGCTGTTTTTT; CDR3aa: CASTRGQGYTGELFF
j_gene: TRBJ2-7; abundance: NA; d_gene: NA; v_gene: TRBV6-5; CDR3nt: TGTGCCAGCAGTTACACAACAGGGAGGTCCTACGAGCAGTGCTTC; CDR3aa: CASSYTTGRSYEQCF
j_gene: TRBJ1-2; abundance: NA; d_gene: NA; v_gene: TRBV5-1; CDR3nt: TGCGCCAGCCGCTGGCAGGGCCAGGCAACGGATGGCTACACCTTC; CDR3aa: CASRWQGQATDGYTF
j_gene: TRBJ2-3; abundance: NA; d_gene: TRBD2; v_gene: TRBV6-1; CDR3nt: TGTGCCAGCAGTACACTTAGCGGGAGAGGAGAAGATACGCAGTATTTT; CDR3aa: CASSTLSGRGEDTQYF
j_gene: TRBJ2-1; abundance: many; d_gene: NA; v_gene: TRBV12-3/TRBV12-4; CDR3nt: TGTGCCAGCAGTGGGGGACTTGACAATGAGCAGTTCTTC; CDR3aa: CASSGGLDNEQFF
j_gene: TRBJ2-7; abundance: medium-sized; d_gene: NA; v_gene: TRBV19; CDR3nt: TGTGCCAGTAGTATCCCGTGGAGCTCCGAGCAGTACTTC; CDR3aa: CASSIPWSSEQYF